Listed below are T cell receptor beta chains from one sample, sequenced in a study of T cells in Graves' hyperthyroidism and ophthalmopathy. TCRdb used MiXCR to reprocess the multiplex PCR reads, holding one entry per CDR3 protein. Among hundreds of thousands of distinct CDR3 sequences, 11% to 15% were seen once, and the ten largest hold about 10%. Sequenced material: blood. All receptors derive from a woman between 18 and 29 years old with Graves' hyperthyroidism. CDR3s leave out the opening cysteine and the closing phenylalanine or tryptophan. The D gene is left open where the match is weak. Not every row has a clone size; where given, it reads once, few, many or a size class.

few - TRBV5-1 ASSPQGLHNEQF
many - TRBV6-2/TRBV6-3 ASSRGGHYGYT
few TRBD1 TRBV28 ASSQGGRRTEAF
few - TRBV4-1 ASSQDMVWGSRPQH
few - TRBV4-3 ASSHTLGVLRTDTQY
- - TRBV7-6 ASSLGPQAYEQY
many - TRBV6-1 ASRPPRGSSGNTIY
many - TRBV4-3 ASSQTENTEAF
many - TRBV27 ASSLTANEQF
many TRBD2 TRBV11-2 ASGRLAGSQETQY
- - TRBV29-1 GVEFGGSYNEQF
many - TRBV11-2 ASSVRGTDTQY
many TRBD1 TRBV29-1 SVDGLLRGQGQETQY
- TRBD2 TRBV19 ASSVLLAGEDLDDNEQF
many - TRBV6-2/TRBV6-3 ASSYPQKNTGELF
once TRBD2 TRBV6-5 ASSYLAGSEQY
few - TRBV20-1 SASSWLAVDTQY
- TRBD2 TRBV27 ASSLVGLGYEQY
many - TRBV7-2 ASSLAGSQETQY
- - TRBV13 ASSSKTGGQFFNEQF
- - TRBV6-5 ASSSSGQVYGYT
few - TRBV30 AWRDTRLVEQY
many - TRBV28 ASTPSPEWGAGITEAF
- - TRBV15 ATSRERSSYNEQF
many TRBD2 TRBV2 ASSDAGREVTDTQY
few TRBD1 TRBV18 ASSPRGQIYEQY
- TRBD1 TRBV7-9 ASSFTGGAAYGYT
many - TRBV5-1 ASSPGPTYNEQF
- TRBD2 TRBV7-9 ASSFGGTSGRPRGNIQY
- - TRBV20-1 SARPGQRENLAKNIQY
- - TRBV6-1 ASSDRGAFTSGNTIY
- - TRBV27 ASSLGPPPYTGELF
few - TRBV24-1 ATSESGRTSNTEAF
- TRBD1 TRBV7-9 ASSPQGAEFNEQF
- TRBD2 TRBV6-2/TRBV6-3 ASSYFKREMGGELF
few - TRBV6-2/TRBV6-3 ASSPWTDGEKLF
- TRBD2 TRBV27 ASRPGLAEAGELF
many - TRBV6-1 ASSGPGPTFQETQY
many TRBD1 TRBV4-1 ASSFWTGEYEQY
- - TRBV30 AWTDRSISGSSYNEQF
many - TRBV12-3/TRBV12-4 ASSFDGAAYEQY
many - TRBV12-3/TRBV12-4 ASSPDRMRETQY